Below are 32 T cell receptor beta chains sequenced from a single sample in a study of response to subunit inactivated influenza vaccine. TCRdb re-analysed the RT-PCR reads in MiXCR, keeping a single row per CDR3 protein. The sample lists 400,000 to 650,000 distinct CDR3 sequences, less than 7.5% occurring once. The sequenced sample was PBMCs from blood, obtained less than 30 months after vaccination. All receptors derive from a man aged 50 to 75 who received an inactivated influenza vaccine.

This sequence joins TRBV6-1 and TRBJ1-1; D might be TRBD1 (6 bases). V gave up 6 bases and J gave up 5 bases, with 16 bases separating them. Germline V gene data show CDR1 as MNHNS and CDR2 as SASEGT. The CDR3 runs to 14 residues. CDR3 in amino acids: CASRDQGSSTEAFF. CDR3 coding DNA: TGTGCCAGCAGAGACCAGGGGTCCTCGACTGAAGCTTTCTTT.

This clonotype was detected many times. CDR3 in DNA: TGTGCCAGCAGCCAAGATACCTGGAAGGGATCTGAAAAACTGTTTTTT. Protein sequence: CASSQDTWKGSEKLFF. The chain links TRBV3-1 to TRBJ1-4; D is unresolved. Germline loops: CDR1 LGHDT, CDR2 YNNKEL (reference sequence). The ends were cut back, 0 bases at V and 7 bases at J, with 15 bases in the middle. This CDR3 region has 16 residues.

In this sample, this clonotype turned up a few times. This chain joins TRBV24-1 and TRBJ1-1; D is unresolved. The CDR3 length is 15 residues. V was trimmed by 4 bases and J by 2 bases, leaving 13 bases between them. The germline gives CDR1 KGHDR, CDR2 SFDVKD. DNA of the CDR3: TGTGCCACCAGTGAATCCCGGACGGGAAACACTGAAGCTTTCTTT. Translating it yields CATSESRTGNTEAFF.

This clonotype has more than one count but fewer than ten. V gene TRBV20-1 combines with J gene TRBJ2-5; D is possibly TRBD1 or TRBD2 (5 bases each). The CDR3 covers 10 residues. Trimming pared 6 bases from V and 5 bases from J, leaving 7 bases between. Germline V gene lookup returns CDR1 DFQATT and CDR2 SNEGSKA (reference sequence). CDR3 region: CSAWGETQYF. The CDR3 DNA sequence: TGCAGTGCATGGGGGGAGACCCAGTACTTC.

V is TRBV6-1 and J is TRBJ1-1; TRBD1 matches 7 bases. V shed 1 base and J 3 bases; nucleotides not matched to a gene: 5. Germline loops: CDR1 MNHNS, CDR2 SASEGT. The CDR3 extends over 15 amino acids. In DNA, the CDR3 is TGTGCCAGCAGTGAAGTTGGAGGGGGCTACACTGAAGCTTTCTTT. Amino acid sequence: CASSEVGGGYTEAFF.

The CDR3 region is CASSYGDMNTEAFF. In DNA form, the CDR3 reads TGTGCCAGTTCCTACGGGGACATGAACACTGAAGCTTTCTTT. The genes are TRBV18 and TRBJ1-1, with D maybe TRBD1 (6 bases). The CDR3 spans 14 residues. Germline V CDR1 and CDR2: KGHSH, LQKENI. Trimming pared 9 bases from V and 0 bases from J, leaving 14 bases between.

There are a few counts of this clonotype. V is TRBV20-1 and J is TRBJ2-4, with 7 bases that match TRBD2. V trimming: 3 bases; J trimming: 2 bases; junction bases outside the gene matches: 16. Germline lookup yields CDR1 DFQATT and CDR2 SNEGSKA (reference sequence). This CDR3 spans 18 amino acids. This chain's CDR3 is CSARGGRARGWPKNIQYF. The CDR3, as DNA: TGCAGTGCTAGGGGTGGGAGGGCCAGAGGCTGGCCCAAAAACATTCAGTACTTC.

The rearrangement joins TRBV7-9 to TRBJ2-3, with a tentative D call TRBD2 (5 bases). The CDR3 length is 14 residues. The V and J ends lost 4 bases and 4 bases respectively, with 12 bases between them. The V gene's germline CDR1 is SEHNR and CDR2 FQNEAQ (reference sequence). The CDR3 DNA is TGTGCCAGCAGCTCCCCGGGAAATTCAGATACGCAGTATTTT. This gives the protein CASSSPGNSDTQYF.

This clonotype was counted at least ten times. The chain links TRBV20-1 to TRBJ1-5; D unclear. The CDR3 contains 15 residues. Germline V gene data show CDR1 as DFQATT and CDR2 as SNEGSKA (reference sequence). Trimming took off 3 bases at V and 0 bases at J, with 12 bases between the two ends. This chain's CDR3 is CSASTWSHSNQPQHF. The CDR3 coding sequence is TGCAGTGCTAGTACCTGGTCTCATAGCAATCAGCCCCAGCATTTT.

In its sample, this clonotype was seen a few times. The V call is TRBV9, the J call TRBJ2-3; 12 bases agree with TRBD2. CDR3 size: 16 residues. Germline V lookup: CDR1 SGDLS, CDR2 YYNGEE. The J segment lost 3 bases and the V segment lost 4 bases, leaving 6 bases of the junction unmatched. CDR3: CASSFAGTSGTDTQYF. The CDR3 DNA is TGTGCCAGCAGCTTTGCCGGGACTAGCGGGACAGATACGCAGTATTTT.

This clonotype was seen many times. The rearrangement joins TRBV5-6 to TRBJ2-3; D unclear. CDR1 is SGHDT and CDR2 is YYEEEE in the germline V gene. The CDR3 consists of 15 residues. V was shortened by 3 bases and J by 1 base, with 12 bases between the two germline ends. The CDR3 spells CASSYEQRGTDTQYF. The CDR3 nucleotides read TGTGCCAGCAGCTACGAACAGAGAGGCACAGATACGCAGTATTTT.

CDR3 in amino acids: CSARGRTGERLIFLQPQHF. The CDR3 region has the DNA TGCAGTGCTAGAGGACGGACAGGGGAAAGGTTAATCTTTCTTCAGCCCCAGCATTTT. The chain employs TRBV20-1 and TRBJ1-5, with 9 bases fitting TRBD1. The CDR3 is made up of 19 amino acids. Germline assignment: CDR1 DFQATT and CDR2 SNEGSKA (reference sequence). The ends lost 1 base at V and 6 bases at J; junction bases unmatched: 19.

This clonotype was seen a handful of times. The chain links TRBV20-1 to TRBJ1-2, with D uncertain. Per the germline V gene, CDR1 is DFQATT and CDR2 is SNEGSKA (reference sequence). V was pared by 3 bases and J by 5 bases, with 13 bases between. This CDR3 contains 13 residues. In nucleotides, the CDR3 is TGCAGTGCTAGTGGCCCCGGCGGTTATGGCTACACCTTC. Translating it yields CSASGPGGYGYTF.

This clonotype was seen a few times. The chain carries TRBV13 and TRBJ2-7, with D unresolved. The ends were cut back, 2 bases at V and 2 bases at J, with 7 bases in the middle. Germline V gives CDR1 PRHDT, CDR2 FYEKMQ (reference sequence). The CDR3 sequence is 13 residues long. DNA for the CDR3: TGTGCCAGCAGCTTAAACGCCGCCTACGAGCAGTACTTC. Amino acid sequence: CASSLNAAYEQYF.

This clonotype was seen more than once but under ten times. The CDR3 sequence is CASSGATYNEQFF. DNA for the CDR3: TGTGCCAGCAGCGGTGCTACGTACAATGAGCAGTTCTTC. This chain joins TRBV5-4 and TRBJ2-1; D gene uncertain. The CDR3 length is 13 residues. Germline assignment: CDR1 SGHNT and CDR2 YYREEE (reference sequence). V was trimmed by 4 bases and J by 4 bases, leaving 9 bases between them.

As to this clonotype: A read error may be the cause here, since a much bigger clone is one base away. This chain joins TRBV4-1 and TRBJ1-2; D unclear. The CDR3 spans 14 residues. Looked up from germline, CDR1 is MGHRA and CDR2 is YSYEKL. The CDR3 protein is CASSAMGGNYGYSF. CDR3 bases: TGCGCCAGCAGCGCTATGGGAGGAAACTATGGCTACTCCTTC.

V is TRBV6-5 and J is TRBJ2-2; possible D gene TRBD1, 6 bases. Germline V gene lookup returns CDR1 MNHEY and CDR2 SVGAGI. V gave up 2 bases and J gave up 5 bases, with 12 bases separating them. The CDR3 contains 15 residues. CDR3 in DNA: TGTGCCAGCAGTTACGGCAGGGGTGGAACCGGGGAGCTGTTTTTT. Residues: CASSYGRGGTGELFF.

This clonotype was observed at least ten times. This chain uses TRBV11-2 with TRBJ2-5; perhaps D is TRBD1 or TRBD2 (5 bases each). Trimming shortened V by 1 base and J by 6 bases, and 9 bases separated the two germline ends. The CDR3 extends over 13 amino acids. Germline V CDR1 and CDR2: SGHAT, FQNNGV. Written as DNA, the CDR3 is TGTGCCAGCAGCTTAGCGGGGCTGCAGACCCAGTACTTC. This sequence encodes CASSLAGLQTQYF.

This clonotype came up many times. The chain recombines TRBV6-1 with TRBJ2-7, with TRBD1 identical over 10 bases. The V gene end was trimmed by 6 bases and the J gene end by 6 bases; junction bases not matched to a gene: 8. CDR3 length equals 14 residues. CDR1 is MNHNS and CDR2 is SASEGT in the germline V gene. The chain's CDR3 is CASSPGQGISEQYF. CDR3 nucleotide sequence: TGTGCCAGCAGCCCGGGACAGGGGATATCCGAGCAGTACTTC.

This clonotype came up many times. The gene calls are TRBV11-2 and TRBJ2-7, with D maybe TRBD1 (5 bases). Germline lookup yields CDR1 SGHAT and CDR2 FQNNGV. V lost 0 bases, J lost 1 base, and 10 bases lay in between. The CDR3 runs to 15 residues. CDR3 DNA sequence: TGTGCCAGCAGCTTAGAAGGGGCAGCTTCCTACGAGCAGTACTTC. This encodes CASSLEGAASYEQYF.

The rearrangement joins TRBV6-5 to TRBJ2-7; D is perhaps TRBD1 (6 bases). Germline V CDR1 and CDR2: MNHEY, SVGAGI. The CDR3 has 16 residues. V lost 0 bases, J lost 0 bases, and 12 bases lay in between. The CDR3 loop is CASSYSRGSSSYEQYF. CDR3 sequence (DNA): TGTGCCAGCAGTTACTCGAGGGGGTCGAGCTCCTACGAGCAGTACTTC.

This clonotype was seen a handful of times. Germline is not matched at one junction end, which may reflect a read error. The chain links TRBV7-7 to TRBJ2-1, with TRBD2 matching 7 bases. The germline V gene encodes CDR1 SSHAT and CDR2 FNYEAQ (reference sequence). The CDR3 length is 13 residues. In nucleotides, the CDR3 is TGTGCTAGCAGCTTATTGCGGGGGAGTGAGCAGTTCTTC. Its translation: CASSLLRGSEQFF.

This clonotype was seen more than once but under ten times. CDR3 residues: CASTSGQGPRDTQYF. The CDR3 DNA sequence: TGTGCCAGCACCTCGGGACAGGGGCCCCGAGATACGCAGTATTTT. The chain uses TRBV12-3 or TRBV12-4 and TRBJ2-3; 10 positions agree with TRBD1. The CDR3 has 15 residues. V lost 7 bases and J lost 5; bases outside the gene matches: 9.

This clonotype has a count of ten or more. This chain joins TRBV5-1 and TRBJ1-2; no clear D. The germline V gene has CDR1 SGHRS and CDR2 YFSETQ. V was pared by 4 bases and J by 0 bases, with 10 bases between. The CDR3 length is 14 residues. The CDR3, as DNA: TGCGCCAGCAGCCAGGCCCAAGCTAACTATGGCTACACCTTC. Encoded protein: CASSQAQANYGYTF.

There are many counts of this clonotype. The chain uses TRBV4-1 and TRBJ1-6; D not resolved. Germline-derived CDR1 and CDR2 are MGHRA and YSYEKL. V was trimmed by 5 bases and J by 9 bases, leaving 17 bases between them. The CDR3 sequence is 15 residues long. CDR3 nucleotide sequence: TGCGCCAGCAGCAACGGGATTCTAGGGATTTCACCCCTCCACTTT. It specifies CASSNGILGISPLHF.

This clonotype was counted ten times or more. This chain connects TRBV7-8 to TRBJ2-5, with 8 bases identical to TRBD2. This CDR3 is built from 13 residues. The trim removed 5 bases at V and 5 bases at J, leaving 4 bases unmatched. CDR1 and CDR2 from the germline V gene are SGHVS and FQNEAQ. CDR3 coding DNA: TGTGCCAGCAGCCCGAGCGGGAGTGAGACCCAGTACTTC. This encodes CASSPSGSETQYF.

This clonotype was recorded many times. J is TRBJ2-3 and V is TRBV5-6; D is undetermined. This CDR3 has 14 amino acids. The ends were cut back, 4 bases at V and 5 bases at J, with 14 bases in the middle. The germline CDR1 and CDR2 sequences are SGHDT and YYEEEE. CDR3 region: CASSPVSPGDTQYF. CDR3 nucleotides: TGTGCCAGCAGCCCCGTAAGCCCGGGAGATACGCAGTATTTT.

In its sample, this clonotype was seen many times. The V and J genes are TRBV20-1 and TRBJ2-1, with D maybe TRBD2 (6 bases). V lost 3 bases, J lost 7 bases, and 19 bases lay in between. The CDR3 contains 15 residues. The germline V gene encodes CDR1 DFQATT and CDR2 SNEGSKA (reference sequence). Written as DNA, the CDR3 is TGCAGTGCTAGTTTTTCGGGACTCCGCCAAAATGAGCAGTTCTTC. Its protein product is CSASFSGLRQNEQFF.

In its sample, this clonotype was seen a few times. The rearrangement uses TRBV15 and TRBJ1-3; D call uncertain. Germline CDR1 is LNHNV and CDR2 is YYDKDF (reference sequence). This CDR3 has 14 amino acids. V gave up 4 bases and J gave up 2 bases, with 9 bases separating them. The CDR3 spells CATSKNFAGNTIYF. The CDR3 nucleotides read TGTGCCACCAGCAAAAATTTCGCTGGAAACACCATATATTTT.

This clonotype was seen repeatedly, ten times or more. In DNA, the CDR3 is TGCAGTGCTAGCCCGGGACAGGGAGGCTATGGCTACACCTTC. Translation: CSASPGQGGYGYTF. V usage is TRBV20-1 and J usage is TRBJ1-2, with 9 bases matching TRBD1. V shed 3 bases and J 4 bases; nucleotides not matched to a gene: 6. The CDR3 consists of 14 residues. Germline V lookup: CDR1 DFQATT, CDR2 SNEGSKA (reference sequence).

At least ten counts were recorded for this clonotype. V is TRBV10-3 and J is TRBJ2-2, with D perhaps TRBD1 or TRBD2 (5 bases each). The V end was cut by 6 bases, the J end by 2 bases, with 10 bases between. In germline, CDR1 is ENHRY, CDR2 SYGVKD. The CDR3 loop spans 14 amino acids. CDR3 protein: CAIRGPFNTGELFF. CDR3 DNA: TGTGCCATCAGGGGACCGTTCAACACCGGGGAGCTGTTTTTT.

In its sample, this clonotype was seen many times. J is TRBJ2-2 and V is TRBV19; D is unclear. Trimming pared 6 bases from V and 5 bases from J, leaving 10 bases between. The length of the CDR3 is 13 residues. Germline V gives CDR1 LNHDA, CDR2 SQIVND (reference sequence). The CDR3 loop is CASSPTQTGELFF. For the CDR3, the DNA is TGTGCCAGTAGCCCCACCCAAACCGGGGAGCTGTTTTTT. Using reference TRBV19 and TRBJ2-2 for the parts outside the CDR3, the full variable domain is DGGITQSPKYLFRKEGQNVTLSCEQNLNHDAMYWYRQDPGQGLRLIYYSQIVNDFQKGDIAEGYSVSREKKESFPLTVTSAQKNPTAFYLCASSPTQTGELFFGEGSRLTVL.